These 3 T cell receptor beta chains originate from one sample sequenced in a study of T cell changes during pregnancy in multiple sclerosis. The assay was immunoSEQ multiplex PCR, and TCRdb's table has in-frame clones only and misses some. The table shows over 65,000 clones, with roughly 90% occurring only once. This sample comprised peripheral blood, obtained in the first trimester of pregnancy. These TCRs come from a female donor with multiple sclerosis, enrolled in a pregnancy study.

This clone was recorded once. V is TRBV18 and J is TRBJ2-3, with D perhaps matching TRBD2 (5 bases). CDR3 size: 18 residues. Germline assignment: CDR1 KGHSH and CDR2 LQKENI. The V gene lost 2 bases and the J gene lost 0 bases, with 18 bases spanning the gap. CDR3 region: CASSPVRSSGLSTDTQYF. The CDR3 coding sequence is TGTGCCAGCTCACCAGTGAGGTCCAGCGGATTGAGCACAGATACGCAGTATTTT.

This clone was detected a few times. The rearrangement joins TRBV18 to TRBJ1-5; D gene unclear. The V end lost 0 bases, the J end lost 4 bases, and 19 bases lay between the germline ends. Germline CDR1 and CDR2: KGHSH and LQKENI. This CDR3 has 18 residues. The chain's CDR3 is CASSPPAVIGQHNQPQHF. As DNA, the CDR3 is TGTGCCAGCTCACCACCTGCCGTTATTGGGCAGCATAATCAGCCCCAGCATTTT.

This sequence joins TRBV7-9 and TRBJ1-4; D might be TRBD1 (5 bases). The CDR3 runs to 16 residues. Germline V gene sequence: CDR1 SEHNR, CDR2 FQNEAQ (reference sequence). Deletions cut 1 base from V and 4 bases from J, with 13 bases between. CDR3 DNA: TGTGCCAGCAGCTTAGGGGGCAGCGCGGATAATGAAAAACTGTTTTTT. Amino acid sequence: CASSLGGSADNEKLFF.